This TCR beta chain was documented in a study of T cell repertoires in cytomegalovirus infection. As for the study in general: Recently identified HLA-C-restricted CMV epitopes were used, and well-studied HLA-B-restricted CMV epitopes were used as well.

This clonotype was counted ten times or more. The antigen is unknown. TCRdb reprocessed the reads with MiXCR, giving one entry per CDR3 protein. This table has about 740,000 distinct CDR3 sequences, roughly 33% appearing once. The receptor was derived from a human donor in good health (CMV status not recorded). Some clones in this sample may be carry-over from other donors' samples. Sequencing used cultured PBMCs, obtained from culture after CMV antigen stimulation.

The CDR3 nucleotides are TGTGCCAGCAGACCTAGCGGGGGGTTCGAGCAGTACTTC. Translating gives CASRPSGGFEQYF. The chain combines TRBV7-2 with TRBJ2-7, with TRBD2 identical over 11 bases. CDR1 is SGHTA and CDR2 is FQGNSA in the germline V gene. V trimming: 6 bases; J trimming: 6 bases; junction bases outside the gene matches: 4. CDR3 length: 13 amino acids.